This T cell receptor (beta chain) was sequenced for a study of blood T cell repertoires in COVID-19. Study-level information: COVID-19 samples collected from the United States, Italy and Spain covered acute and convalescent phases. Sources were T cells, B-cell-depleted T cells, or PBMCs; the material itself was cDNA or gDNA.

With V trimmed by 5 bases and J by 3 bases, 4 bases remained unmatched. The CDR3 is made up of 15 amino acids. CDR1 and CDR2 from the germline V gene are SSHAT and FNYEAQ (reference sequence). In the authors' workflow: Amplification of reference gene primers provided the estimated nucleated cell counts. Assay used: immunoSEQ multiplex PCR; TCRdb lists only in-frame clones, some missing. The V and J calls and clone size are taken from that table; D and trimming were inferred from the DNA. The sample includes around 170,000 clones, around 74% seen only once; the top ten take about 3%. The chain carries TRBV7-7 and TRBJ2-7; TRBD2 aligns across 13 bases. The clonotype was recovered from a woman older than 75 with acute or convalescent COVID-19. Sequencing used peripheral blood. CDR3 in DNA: TGTGCCAGCAGCCCGGGACTAGCGGGAAGCTACGAGCAGTACTTC. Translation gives CASSPGLAGSYEQYF.